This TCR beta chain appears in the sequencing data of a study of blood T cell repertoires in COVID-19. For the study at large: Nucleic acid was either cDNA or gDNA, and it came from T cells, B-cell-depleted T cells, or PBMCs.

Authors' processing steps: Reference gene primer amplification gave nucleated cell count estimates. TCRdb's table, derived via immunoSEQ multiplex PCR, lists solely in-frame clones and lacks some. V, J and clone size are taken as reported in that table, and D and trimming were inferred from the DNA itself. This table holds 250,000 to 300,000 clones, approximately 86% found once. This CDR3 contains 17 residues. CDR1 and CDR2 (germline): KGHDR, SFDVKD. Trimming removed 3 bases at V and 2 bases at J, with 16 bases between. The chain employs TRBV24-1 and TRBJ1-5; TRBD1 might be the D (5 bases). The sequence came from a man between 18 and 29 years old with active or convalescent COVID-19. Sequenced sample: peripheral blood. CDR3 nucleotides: TGTGCCACCAGTGATAATAGTCGGGGGGTTGGCAATCAGCCCCAGCATTTT. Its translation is CATSDNSRGVGNQPQHF.